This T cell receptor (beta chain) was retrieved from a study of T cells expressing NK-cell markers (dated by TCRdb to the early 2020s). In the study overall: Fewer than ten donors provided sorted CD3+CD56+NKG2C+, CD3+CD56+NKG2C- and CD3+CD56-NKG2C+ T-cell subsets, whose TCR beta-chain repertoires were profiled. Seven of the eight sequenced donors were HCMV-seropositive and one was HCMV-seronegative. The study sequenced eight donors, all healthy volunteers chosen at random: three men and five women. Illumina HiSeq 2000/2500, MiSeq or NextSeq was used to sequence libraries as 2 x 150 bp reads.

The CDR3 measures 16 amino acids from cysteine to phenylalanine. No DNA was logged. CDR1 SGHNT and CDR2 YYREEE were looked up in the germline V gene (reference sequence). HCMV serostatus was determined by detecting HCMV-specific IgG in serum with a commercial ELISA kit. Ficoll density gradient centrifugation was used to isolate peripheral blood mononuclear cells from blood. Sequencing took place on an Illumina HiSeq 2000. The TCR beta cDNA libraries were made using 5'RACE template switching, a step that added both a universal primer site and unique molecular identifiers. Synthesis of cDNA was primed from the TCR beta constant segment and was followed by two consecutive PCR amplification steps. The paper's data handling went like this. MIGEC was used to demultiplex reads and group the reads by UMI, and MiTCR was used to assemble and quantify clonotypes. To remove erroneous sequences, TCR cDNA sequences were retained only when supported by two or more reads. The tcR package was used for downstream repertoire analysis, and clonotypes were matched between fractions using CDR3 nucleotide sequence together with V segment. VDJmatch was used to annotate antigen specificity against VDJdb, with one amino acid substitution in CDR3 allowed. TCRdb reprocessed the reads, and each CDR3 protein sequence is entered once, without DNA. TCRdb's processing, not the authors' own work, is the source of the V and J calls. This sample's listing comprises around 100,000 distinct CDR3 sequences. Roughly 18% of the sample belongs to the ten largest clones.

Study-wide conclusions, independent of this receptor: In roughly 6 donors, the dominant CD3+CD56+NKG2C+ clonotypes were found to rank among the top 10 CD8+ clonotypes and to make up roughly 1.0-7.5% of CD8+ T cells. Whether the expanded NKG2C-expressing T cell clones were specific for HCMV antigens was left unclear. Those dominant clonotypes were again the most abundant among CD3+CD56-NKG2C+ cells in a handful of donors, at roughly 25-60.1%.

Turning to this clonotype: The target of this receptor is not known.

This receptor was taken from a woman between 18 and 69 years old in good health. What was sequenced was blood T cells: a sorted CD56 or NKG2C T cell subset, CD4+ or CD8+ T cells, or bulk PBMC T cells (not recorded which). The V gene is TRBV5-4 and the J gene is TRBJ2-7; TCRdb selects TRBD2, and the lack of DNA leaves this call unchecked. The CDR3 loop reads CASSPPPAGNIYEQYF. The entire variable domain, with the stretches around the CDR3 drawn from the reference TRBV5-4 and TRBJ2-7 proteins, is ETGVTQSPTHLIKTRGQQVTLRCSSQSGHNTVSWYQQALGQGPQFIFQYYREEENGRGNFPPRFSGLQFPNYSSELNVNALELDDSALYLCASSPPPAGNIYEQYFGPGTRLTVT.